The T cell receptor (beta chain) under discussion was sequenced for a study of blood T cell repertoires in COVID-19 (TCRdb year 2020). Study-level background: Samples covering the acute and convalescent phases of COVID-19 were provided by collaborators in the United States, Italy and Spain. The material from the prospective study consisted of cDNA or gDNA derived from T cells, B-cell-depleted T cells, or PBMCs. The dataset comprised deeply sampled blood TCRbeta repertoires from subjects exposed to, actively infected with, or recovered from COVID-19. The repertoires were released in a freely available public database meant as a resource for research on the immune response to SARS-CoV-2. Samples were obtained from the ongoing ImmuneRACE study (first 160 participants) and from 1,254 subjects provided by 6 global collaborators. A de-identified subject ID, COVID-19 status, age in years and sex were almost always included in the sample metadata. Where available, HLA class I and class II types were taken from metadata supplied by the sample provider and were not determined by assay-based typing.

Participants in the prospective study were aged roughly 18 to 89 years, lived in 20 to 30 United States geographic areas, and enrolled through a virtual design. In the prospective study, participants were assigned to cohorts based on the clinical history participants reported in a screening survey and a study questionnaire. Recovered participants in ImmuneRACE Cohort 3 were defined by two consecutive negative NP/OP PCR tests, clearance by a healthcare professional, or resolution of symptoms. In the prospective study, whole blood, serum and a nasopharyngeal or oropharyngeal swab were collected from each participant by mobile phlebotomists. Participants in the prospective study had the option to provide additional blood draws and questionnaires over a roughly two-month period. Before DNA extraction, blood samples from the prospective study were shipped at room temperature or frozen. In this sample, this clone turned up once. Its antigen is currently not known. No base quality information exists; no much larger clone differs at one position.

CDR3 length: 12 amino acids, cysteine to phenylalanine. This entry keeps only the CDR3 DNA: 36 bases, framed from base 1. Trimming takes 4 bases off V and 6 bases off J; junction bases not matched to a gene: 1. From a lookup of the germline V gene, CDR1 and CDR2 are MNHEY and SVGAGI. Study-wide conclusions, independent of this receptor: The amount of clinical and demographic metadata varied by source and participant and was provided uncurated.

The immunoSEQ Assay, a bias-controlled multiplex PCR, was used to amplify TCRbeta CDR3 regions from genomic DNA. As for how the authors treated the data: The number of nucleated cells in each sample was estimated from the amplification of reference gene primers within the assay. Sequence reads were collapsed and filtered to measure the absolute abundance of every unique TCRbeta CDR3 rearrangement. For each sample, productive Simpson clonality was calculated by taking the square root of Simpson's diversity index across productive rearrangements. TCRdb carries this immuneACCESS record with in-frame sequences only. Its versions omit some clonotypes, under half of them owing to an unresolved V gene in the studies checked, with the rest unexplained. V and J calls and clone size are given by that table; D and trimming were obtained from the DNA. The sample profile shows some 300,000 clones; 85% to 90% of them were found once. The ten biggest clones cover over 8.5% of the sample.

The V and J segments used are TRBV6-5 and TRBJ1-2; 8 junctional bases match TRBD1. This clonotype was sampled from a woman younger than 45 who had recovered from COVID-19. Sequencing was carried out using PBMCs or T cells enriched from blood (not recorded which). The DNA is TGTGCCAGCAGTTCGACAGGGGATGGCTACACCTTC. Its protein product is CASSSTGDGYTF.